This entry features one T cell receptor beta chain sequence. The antigen is undetermined. These data are taken from a study of regulatory T cells in long-lasting Graves disease. General study results and limits: Repertoires from persistent disease leaned toward TRBV28, TRBJ1-2 and TRBJ2-5.

The time point was: persistent/refractory GD, antithyroid drugs over 5 years with positive TRAb. Preparation of the TCR library used RNA extracted from PBMCs. Patients met American Thyroid Association criteria for Graves' disease. To make TCR beta libraries, researchers used iRepertoire HTBI primers and Arm-PCR of CDR3 regions. TCRdb re-analysed the multiplex PCR reads in MiXCR, keeping a single row per CDR3 protein. The data contain 400,000 to 500,000 distinct CDR3 sequences, roughly 21% of them singletons. Germline V lookup: CDR1 SQVTM, CDR2 ANQGSEA. The length of the CDR3 is 14 residues. Trimming removed 7 bases at V and 3 bases at J, with 18 bases between.

The source is a female donor with Graves disease. This rearrangement joins TRBV29-1 to TRBJ1-1; TRBD1 might be the D (5 bases). The starting material was peripheral blood mononuclear cells (PBMCs), obtained when the disease was refractory, from a patient treated with antithyroid drugs. CDR3 nucleotide sequence: TGCAGCGGTGGGAAAGGGGTAGGGTACACTGAAGCTTTCTTT. Encoded protein: CSGGKGVGYTEAFF.